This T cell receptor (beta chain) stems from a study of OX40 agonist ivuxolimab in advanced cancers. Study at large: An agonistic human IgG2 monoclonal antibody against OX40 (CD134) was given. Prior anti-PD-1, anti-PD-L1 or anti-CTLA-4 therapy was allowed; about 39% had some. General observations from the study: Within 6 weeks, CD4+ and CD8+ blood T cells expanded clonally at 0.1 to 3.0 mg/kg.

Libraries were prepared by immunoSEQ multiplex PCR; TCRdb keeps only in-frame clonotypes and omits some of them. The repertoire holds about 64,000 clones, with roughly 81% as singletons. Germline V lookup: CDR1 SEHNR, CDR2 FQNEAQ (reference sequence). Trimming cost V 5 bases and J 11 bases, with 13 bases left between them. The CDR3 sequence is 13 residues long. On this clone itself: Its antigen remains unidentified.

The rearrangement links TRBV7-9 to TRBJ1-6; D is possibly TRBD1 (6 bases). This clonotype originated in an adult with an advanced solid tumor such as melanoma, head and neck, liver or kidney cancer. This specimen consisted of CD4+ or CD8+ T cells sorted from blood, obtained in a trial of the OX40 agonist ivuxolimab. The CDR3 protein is CASSQNRDAPLHF. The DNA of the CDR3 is TGTGCCAGCAGCCAGAACAGGGACGCACCCCTCCACTTT.